This T cell receptor (beta chain) was identified during a study of patients and donors after allogeneic stem cell transplantation. MiXCR, run by TCRdb on the RT-PCR reads, gives a single entry per CDR3 protein. Seen here are about a million distinct CDR3 sequences, about 20% observed once, and the top ten hold 5.5% to 6.5%. The CDR3 runs to 15 residues. CDR1 and CDR2 (germline): SGDLS, YYNGEE. The trim removed 2 bases at V and 8 bases at J, leaving 8 bases unmatched. A few counts support this clonotype. The gene calls are TRBV9 and TRBJ1-2, with 11 positions matching TRBD1. Sequencing was done on a sample of blood, either unsorted or a sorted T cell fraction (not recorded which). The receptor's source is a human donor who was either an allogeneic HSCT recipient or a stem cell or donor lymphocyte infusion donor (not recorded which). It is not recorded whose cells these are; they may come from a transplant donor. The CDR3 DNA is TGTGCCAGCAGCGTCGGGACAGGGGGAGTCTGGGGCTACACCTTC. Amino acids: CASSVGTGGVWGYTF.